These T cell receptor beta chains were read from a single sample in a study of cytomegalovirus exposure and HLA in healthy donors. Method: immunoSEQ multiplex PCR; TCRdb's copy keeps in-frame clones and lacks some. The sample shows fewer than 150,000 clones, about 80% of them seen only once. Sequenced material: PBMCs. These receptors came from a male donor in good health and CMV-seronegative. Both conserved end residues are part of each CDR3. The D gene is left open where the match is weak. Where a row states a size, it is once, few, many or the class of an expanded clone; other rows omit it.

D gene	V gene	clone size	J gene	CDR3 DNA	CDR3 protein
TRBD1	TRBV10-3	NA	TRBJ1-2	TGTGCCATCAGTGGAGAGACAGGGGAAAACTATGGCTACACCTTC	CAISGETGENYGYTF
TRBD1	TRBV5-1	NA	TRBJ1-2	TGCGCCAGCAGCTTGGCCAGACAGGGCCAAGATGGCTACACCTTC	CASSLARQGQDGYTF
NA	TRBV4-3	NA	TRBJ1-4	TGCGCCAGCAGCCAAGAGGGTTTGGAGGGAAATGAAAAACTGTTTTTT	CASSQEGLEGNEKLFF
TRBD2	TRBV18	NA	TRBJ2-3	TGTGCCAGCTCACTTAGCGGGGGAAGCGCAGATACGCAGTATTTT	CASSLSGGSADTQYF
NA	TRBV30	NA	TRBJ2-1	TGTGCCTGGTCGCCGGGACATACAAATGAGCAGTTCTTC	CAWSPGHTNEQFF
TRBD1	TRBV18	NA	TRBJ1-2	TGTGCCAGCTCAACCGGGACAGTAGCAACTGGCTACACCTTC	CASSTGTVATGYTF
TRBD2	TRBV7-2	NA	TRBJ2-7	TGTGCCAGCGTATTATCCCGAGCGGGGCTGAAGTACTTC	CASVLSRAGLKYF
TRBD1	TRBV6-1	NA	TRBJ1-2	TGTGCCAGCTTGCCCGAGAGACAGGGCGGTTATGGCTACACCTTC	CASLPERQGGYGYTF
TRBD2	TRBV5-1	NA	TRBJ2-2	TGCGCCAGCAGCTGGGGGGGTTACGGGGAGCTGTTTTTT	CASSWGGYGELFF
NA	TRBV28	NA	TRBJ1-1	TGTGCCAGCAGGGGAGACCGCATGAACACTGAAGCTTTCTTT	CASRGDRMNTEAFF
TRBD1	TRBV19	once	TRBJ2-7	TGTGCCAGTAGTTTTAGGACAGGGGCCTACGAGCAGTACTTC	CASSFRTGAYEQYF
TRBD1	TRBV5-1	NA	TRBJ1-1	TGCGCCAGCAGCTCGTTGGGACAGGGAGAGGTGGCTTTCTTT	CASSSLGQGEVAFF
NA	TRBV6-1	NA	TRBJ2-7	TGTGCCGCCACCCAAGGGGTTGGCGAGCAGTACTTC	CAATQGVGEQYF
TRBD1	TRBV6-5	NA	TRBJ1-6	TGTGCCAGCACCTCCGGGACAGGGGTTTCACCCCTCCACTTT	CASTSGTGVSPLHF
NA	TRBV4-1	NA	TRBJ2-7	TGCGCCAGCAGCCAAGATTTTAGCTCCTACGAGCAGTACTTC	CASSQDFSSYEQYF
TRBD1	TRBV11-2	NA	TRBJ2-7	TGTGCCAGCAGCTTAGGGGGACAGTTAAAGTACGAGCAGTACTTC	CASSLGGQLKYEQYF
NA	TRBV15	once	TRBJ1-5	TGTGCCACCAGCAGACCACTACAGCCCCAGCATTTT	CATSRPLQPQHF
NA	TRBV29-1	NA	TRBJ2-3	TGCAGCGTGATCAGAAACACAGATACGCAGTATTTT	CSVIRNTDTQYF
TRBD1	TRBV7-6	NA	TRBJ1-1	TGTGCCAGCAGCCTGGGACAGGGGACCAAAGCTTTCTTT	CASSLGQGTKAFF
TRBD1	TRBV28	NA	TRBJ1-5	TGTGCCAGCAGTCGACATCGGACAGGGTTCGGGCAGCCCCAGCATTTT	CASSRHRTGFGQPQHF
TRBD1	TRBV28	once	TRBJ1-1	TGTGCCAGCAGACTAGACGACAGGGGGCAAAAAGCTTTCTTT	CASRLDDRGQKAFF
TRBD1	TRBV30	NA	TRBJ1-6	TGTGCCTGCGCACAGGGGTTAAAGGATTCACCCCTCCACTTT	CACAQGLKDSPLHF
TRBD1	TRBV5-1	few	TRBJ1-2	TGCGCCAGCAGCTCAGGGACAGCCGGCGGCTACACCTTC	CASSSGTAGGYTF
TRBD1	TRBV27	NA	TRBJ1-2	TGTGCCAGCAGTCCGGGACAGGGTTATGCTAGTGACTATGGCTACACCTTC	CASSPGQGYASDYGYTF
NA	TRBV9	NA	TRBJ1-1	TGTGCCAGCAGCGTGGAAGGGGCCACTGAAGCTTTCTTT	CASSVEGATEAFF
TRBD1	TRBV6-5	NA	TRBJ1-4	TGTGCCAGCAGTTACGGGACAGGGAGCGACGAAAAACTGTTTTTT	CASSYGTGSDEKLFF
NA	TRBV9	NA	TRBJ1-6	TGTGCCAGCAGCGGGGGGGACTCACCCCTCCACTTT	CASSGGDSPLHF
NA	TRBV11-2	NA	TRBJ2-7	TGTGCCAGCAGCTTAGACCACTACGAGCAGTACTTC	CASSLDHYEQYF